Listed below are T cell receptor beta chains from one sample, sequenced in a study of technical replicates of blood from a handful of donors. Some clones are missing from TCRdb's copy, which holds only in-frame ones; the method was immunoSEQ multiplex PCR. Of around 100,000 clones detected, approximately 95% appear once; the ten largest clones hold under 0.4%. The sequenced sample consisted of T cells isolated from PBMCs. Source of these receptors: a human donor in good health. CDR3s leave out the opening cysteine and the closing phenylalanine or tryptophan. A D gene is named only where the DNA matches it firmly. Size values are once, few and many counts, or a class for expanded clones, and some rows have none.

CDR3 length: 13; V gene: TRBV19; D gene: TRBD2; J gene: TRBJ2-1; clone size: -; CDR3 protein: ASSIQASGRFEQF
CDR3 length: 14; V gene: TRBV4-1; D gene: TRBD2; J gene: TRBJ2-2; clone size: -; CDR3 protein: ASSQVGSGRSGELF
CDR3 length: 11; V gene: TRBV6-5; D gene: -; J gene: TRBJ1-1; clone size: -; CDR3 protein: ASSSQGFTEAF
CDR3 length: 11; V gene: TRBV7-9; D gene: -; J gene: TRBJ1-5; clone size: -; CDR3 protein: ASSLTRGEPQH
CDR3 length: 13; V gene: TRBV9; D gene: TRBD1; J gene: TRBJ1-1; clone size: -; CDR3 protein: ASSERQGVVAEAF
CDR3 length: 14; V gene: TRBV4-1; D gene: -; J gene: TRBJ2-7; clone size: -; CDR3 protein: ASRKVFSASLNEQY
CDR3 length: 12; V gene: TRBV28; D gene: TRBD1; J gene: TRBJ2-7; clone size: -; CDR3 protein: ASSSRTGLYEQY
CDR3 length: 13; V gene: TRBV13; D gene: -; J gene: TRBJ2-3; clone size: -; CDR3 protein: ASTFRGIGTDTQY
CDR3 length: 11; V gene: TRBV27; D gene: TRBD1; J gene: TRBJ1-2; clone size: -; CDR3 protein: ASRNLGQPGYT
CDR3 length: 11; V gene: TRBV2; D gene: -; J gene: TRBJ1-1; clone size: -; CDR3 protein: ASSEKEYTEAF
CDR3 length: 14; V gene: TRBV7-9; D gene: TRBD1; J gene: TRBJ2-2; clone size: -; CDR3 protein: ASSSRQGAPAGELF
CDR3 length: 15; V gene: TRBV18; D gene: -; J gene: TRBJ2-7; clone size: once; CDR3 protein: ASSLTIQDYGAYEQY
CDR3 length: 12; V gene: TRBV19; D gene: -; J gene: TRBJ2-7; clone size: once; CDR3 protein: ASSRGRISYEQY
CDR3 length: 11; V gene: TRBV7-2; D gene: -; J gene: TRBJ2-2; clone size: -; CDR3 protein: ASSLFVTGELF
CDR3 length: 12; V gene: TRBV5-1; D gene: -; J gene: TRBJ2-7; clone size: -; CDR3 protein: ASRQGYSSYEQY
CDR3 length: 11; V gene: TRBV13; D gene: TRBD1; J gene: TRBJ1-5; clone size: -; CDR3 protein: ASSRDRNQPQH
CDR3 length: 10; V gene: TRBV7-9; D gene: TRBD2; J gene: TRBJ2-1; clone size: once; CDR3 protein: ASTSGTNEQF
CDR3 length: 14; V gene: TRBV25-1; D gene: -; J gene: TRBJ2-3; clone size: -; CDR3 protein: ASSDTGTFFTDTQY
CDR3 length: 13; V gene: TRBV29-1; D gene: TRBD2; J gene: TRBJ2-7; clone size: -; CDR3 protein: SAPGLAGGRDEQY
CDR3 length: 11; V gene: TRBV27; D gene: TRBD1; J gene: TRBJ1-2; clone size: -; CDR3 protein: ASHPTGGSGYT
CDR3 length: 14; V gene: TRBV5-1; D gene: TRBD2; J gene: TRBJ2-7; clone size: -; CDR3 protein: ASSLEASGRHYEQY
CDR3 length: 13; V gene: TRBV4-1; D gene: TRBD1; J gene: TRBJ2-2; clone size: -; CDR3 protein: ASSTGQGTTGELF
CDR3 length: 12; V gene: TRBV5-8; D gene: -; J gene: TRBJ1-2; clone size: -; CDR3 protein: ASSFSRLNYGYT
CDR3 length: 9; V gene: TRBV6-1; D gene: -; J gene: TRBJ2-7; clone size: -; CDR3 protein: ASSPFYEQY
CDR3 length: 13; V gene: TRBV18; D gene: -; J gene: TRBJ2-7; clone size: -; CDR3 protein: ASSPDSASAYEQY
CDR3 length: 14; V gene: TRBV19; D gene: TRBD2; J gene: TRBJ2-2; clone size: -; CDR3 protein: ASSIELAGAYGELF
CDR3 length: 12; V gene: TRBV7-3; D gene: TRBD2; J gene: TRBJ2-4; clone size: -; CDR3 protein: ASSTTGTSLIQY
CDR3 length: 13; V gene: TRBV30; D gene: -; J gene: TRBJ1-1; clone size: few; CDR3 protein: AWSGRRGLNTEAF
CDR3 length: 15; V gene: TRBV7-8; D gene: TRBD1; J gene: TRBJ2-3; clone size: -; CDR3 protein: ASSSGATGDRDNTQY
CDR3 length: 14; V gene: TRBV11-3; D gene: TRBD1; J gene: TRBJ2-5; clone size: -; CDR3 protein: ASSPQGTGPFETQY
CDR3 length: 13; V gene: TRBV28; D gene: -; J gene: TRBJ1-2; clone size: -; CDR3 protein: ASSRGAGEAPGYT
CDR3 length: 15; V gene: TRBV15; D gene: TRBD1; J gene: TRBJ2-3; clone size: -; CDR3 protein: ATSRDRATGQDNTQY
CDR3 length: 12; V gene: TRBV5-4; D gene: -; J gene: TRBJ1-2; clone size: -; CDR3 protein: ASSLAGVDYGYT
CDR3 length: 11; V gene: TRBV27; D gene: TRBD1; J gene: TRBJ2-5; clone size: -; CDR3 protein: ASSPDRAETQY
CDR3 length: 13; V gene: TRBV5-1; D gene: TRBD1; J gene: TRBJ2-5; clone size: -; CDR3 protein: ASSLGQGGQETQY
CDR3 length: 11; V gene: TRBV7-3; D gene: -; J gene: TRBJ2-2; clone size: -; CDR3 protein: ASSLTGPGELF